Below, one TCR beta chain is given with its context. In TCRdb, the 5' RACE reads were re-called with MiXCR into one record per CDR3 protein. The sample holds about 320,000 distinct CDR3 sequences, 4% to 5.5% seen once. Germline CDR1 and CDR2: MNHEY and SMNVEV (reference sequence). Trimming took 5 bases from V and 5 from J, leaving 10 bases between them. This CDR3 is built from 13 residues. The sample originates from a study of T cells after yellow fever vaccination. Material: PBMCs, obtained 15 days after the yellow fever booster vaccination. The chain employs TRBV27 and TRBJ1-5; D possibly corresponds to TRBD1 (6 bases). The receptor was derived from a man aged 18 to 29 who received the YFV17D yellow fever vaccine. CDR3: CASSMNRDQPQHF. Here the CDR3 DNA reads TGTGCCAGCAGTATGAACAGGGATCAGCCCCAGCATTTT.